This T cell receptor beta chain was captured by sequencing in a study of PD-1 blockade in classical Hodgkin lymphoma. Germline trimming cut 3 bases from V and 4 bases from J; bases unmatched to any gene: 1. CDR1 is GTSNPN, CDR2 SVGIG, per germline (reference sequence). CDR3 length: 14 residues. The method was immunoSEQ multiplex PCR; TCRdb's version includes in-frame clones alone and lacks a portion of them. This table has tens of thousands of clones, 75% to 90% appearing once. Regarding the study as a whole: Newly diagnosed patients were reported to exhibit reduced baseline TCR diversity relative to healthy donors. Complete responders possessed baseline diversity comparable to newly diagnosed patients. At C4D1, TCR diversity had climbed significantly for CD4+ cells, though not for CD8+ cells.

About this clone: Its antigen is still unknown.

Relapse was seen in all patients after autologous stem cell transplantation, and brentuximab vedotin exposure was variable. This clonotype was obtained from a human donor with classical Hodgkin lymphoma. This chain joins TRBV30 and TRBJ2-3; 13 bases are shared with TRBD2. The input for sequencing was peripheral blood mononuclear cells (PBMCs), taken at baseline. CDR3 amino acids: CAWRLAGGPDTQYF. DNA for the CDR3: TGTGCCTGGAGACTAGCGGGAGGGCCAGATACGCAGTATTTT.